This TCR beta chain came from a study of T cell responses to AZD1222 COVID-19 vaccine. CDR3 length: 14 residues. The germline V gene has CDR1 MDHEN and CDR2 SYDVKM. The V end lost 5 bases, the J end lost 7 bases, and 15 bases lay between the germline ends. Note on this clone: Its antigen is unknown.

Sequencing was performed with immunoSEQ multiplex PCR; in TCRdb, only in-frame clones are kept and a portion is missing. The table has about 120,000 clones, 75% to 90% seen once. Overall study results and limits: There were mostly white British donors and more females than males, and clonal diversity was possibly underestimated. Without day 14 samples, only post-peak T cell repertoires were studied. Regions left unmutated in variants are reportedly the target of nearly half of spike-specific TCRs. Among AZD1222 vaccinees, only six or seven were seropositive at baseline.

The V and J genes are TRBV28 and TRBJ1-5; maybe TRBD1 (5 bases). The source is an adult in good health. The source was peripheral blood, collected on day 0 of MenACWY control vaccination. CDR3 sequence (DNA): TGTGCCAGCAGTGCCCCGGGGGGGTGGCAGCCCCAGCATTTT. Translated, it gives CASSAPGGWQPQHF.